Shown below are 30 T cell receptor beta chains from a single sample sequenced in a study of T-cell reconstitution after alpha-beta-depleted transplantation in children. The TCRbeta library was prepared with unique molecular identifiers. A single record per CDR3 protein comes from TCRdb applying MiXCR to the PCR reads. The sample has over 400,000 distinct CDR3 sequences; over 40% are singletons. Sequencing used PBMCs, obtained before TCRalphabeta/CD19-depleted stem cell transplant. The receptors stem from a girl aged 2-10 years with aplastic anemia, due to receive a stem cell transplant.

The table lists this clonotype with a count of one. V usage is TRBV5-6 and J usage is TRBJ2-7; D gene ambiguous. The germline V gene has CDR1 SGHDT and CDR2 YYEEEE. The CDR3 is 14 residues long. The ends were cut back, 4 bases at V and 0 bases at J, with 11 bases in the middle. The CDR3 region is CASSEDVSSYEQYF. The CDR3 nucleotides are TGTGCCAGCAGCGAGGACGTATCCTCCTACGAGCAGTACTTC.

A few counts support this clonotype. The CDR3 bases are TGTGCCAGCAGCCCCTTCACCCGACAGGGAAGGACAGATACGCAGTATTTT. Translated, it gives CASSPFTRQGRTDTQYF. The chain uses TRBV14 and TRBJ2-3; TRBD1 matches at 7 bases. Looked up from germline, CDR1 is SGHDN and CDR2 is FVKESK. The CDR3 covers 17 residues. With V trimmed by 4 bases and J by 3 bases, 13 bases remained unmatched.

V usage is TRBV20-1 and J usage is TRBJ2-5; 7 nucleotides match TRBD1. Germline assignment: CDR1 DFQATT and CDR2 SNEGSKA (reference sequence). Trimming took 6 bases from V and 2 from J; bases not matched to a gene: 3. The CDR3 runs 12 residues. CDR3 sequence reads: CSAQDRQETQYF. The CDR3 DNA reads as TGCAGTGCCCAGGACAGGCAAGAGACCCAGTACTTC.

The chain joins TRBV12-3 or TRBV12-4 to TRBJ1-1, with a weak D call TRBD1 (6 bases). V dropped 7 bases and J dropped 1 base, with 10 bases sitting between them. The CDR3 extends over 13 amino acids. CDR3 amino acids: CASKEGGNTEAFF. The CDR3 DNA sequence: TGTGCCAGCAAGGAAGGGGGGAACACTGAAGCTTTCTTT.

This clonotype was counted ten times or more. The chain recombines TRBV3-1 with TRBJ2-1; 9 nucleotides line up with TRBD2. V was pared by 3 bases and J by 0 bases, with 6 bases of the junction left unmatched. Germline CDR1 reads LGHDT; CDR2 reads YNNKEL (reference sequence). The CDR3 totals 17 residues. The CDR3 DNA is TGTGCCAGCAGCCACGGGATAGCGGGGGCCTCCTACAATGAGCAGTTCTTC. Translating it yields CASSHGIAGASYNEQFF.

The CDR3 region is CASSSSGISTDTQYF. CDR3 nucleotides: TGTGCCAGCAGTTCGAGCGGGATTTCCACAGATACGCAGTATTTT. The chain employs TRBV6-5 and TRBJ2-3; 7 bases line up with TRBD2. The CDR3 extends over 15 amino acids. The J segment lost 2 bases and the V segment lost 4 bases, leaving 6 bases of the junction unmatched. From germline, CDR1 is MNHEY and CDR2 SVGAGI.

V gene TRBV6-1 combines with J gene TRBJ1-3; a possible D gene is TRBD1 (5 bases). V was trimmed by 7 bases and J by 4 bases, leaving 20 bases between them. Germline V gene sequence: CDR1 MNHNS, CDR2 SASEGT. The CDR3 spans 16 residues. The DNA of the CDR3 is TGTGCCAGCACCATCGACCGAAGTCGGGGGGGAAACACCATATATTTT. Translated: CASTIDRSRGGNTIYF.

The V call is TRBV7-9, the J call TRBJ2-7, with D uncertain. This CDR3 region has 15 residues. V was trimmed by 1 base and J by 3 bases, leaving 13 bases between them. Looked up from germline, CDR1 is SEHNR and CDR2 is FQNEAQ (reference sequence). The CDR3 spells CASSLEGGLSYEQYF. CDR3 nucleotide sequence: TGTGCCAGCAGCTTAGAAGGCGGCCTGAGCTACGAGCAGTACTTC.

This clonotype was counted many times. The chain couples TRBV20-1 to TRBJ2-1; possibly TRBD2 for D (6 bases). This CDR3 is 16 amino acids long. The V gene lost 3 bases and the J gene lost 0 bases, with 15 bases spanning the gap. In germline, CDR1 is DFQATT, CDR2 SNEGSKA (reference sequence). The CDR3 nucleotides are TGCAGTGCTAGTACAAAGCGGGTCAGCTCCTACAATGAGCAGTTCTTC. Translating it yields CSASTKRVSSYNEQFF.

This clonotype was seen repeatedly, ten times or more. The CDR3 DNA reads as TGCAGTGCTTCCCAGTTGGGGGAGCAGTACTTC. Translated, it gives CSASQLGEQYF. The rearrangement joins TRBV20-1 to TRBJ2-7; D not resolved. The V and J ends lost 5 bases and 7 bases respectively, with 12 bases between them. The CDR3 is 11 amino acids. Germline V gene data show CDR1 as DFQATT and CDR2 as SNEGSKA (reference sequence).

Written as DNA, the CDR3 is TGTGCCAGCAGTCCGTTGTGGAGCAATCAGCCCCAGCATTTT. It translates to CASSPLWSNQPQHF. This chain links TRBV6-1 with TRBJ1-5; D not resolved. CDR3 length: 14 amino acids. Germline CDR1 is MNHNS and CDR2 is SASEGT. Deletions cut 5 bases from V and 1 base from J, with 9 bases between.

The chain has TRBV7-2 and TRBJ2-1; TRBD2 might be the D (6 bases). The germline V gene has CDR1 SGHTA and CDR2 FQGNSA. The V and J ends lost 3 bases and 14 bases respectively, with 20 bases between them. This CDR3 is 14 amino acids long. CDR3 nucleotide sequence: TGTGCCAGCAGCTTCGGCGATCAAGGGAGGTTGGAGTTCTTC. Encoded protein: CASSFGDQGRLEFF.

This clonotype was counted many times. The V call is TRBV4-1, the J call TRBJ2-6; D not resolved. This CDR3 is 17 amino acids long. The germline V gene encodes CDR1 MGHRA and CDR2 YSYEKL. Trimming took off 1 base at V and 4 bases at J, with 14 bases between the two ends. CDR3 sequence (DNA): TGCGCCAGCAGCCAAGGAGTGGCCTCCTCGGGGGCCAACGTCCTGACTTTC. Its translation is CASSQGVASSGANVLTF.

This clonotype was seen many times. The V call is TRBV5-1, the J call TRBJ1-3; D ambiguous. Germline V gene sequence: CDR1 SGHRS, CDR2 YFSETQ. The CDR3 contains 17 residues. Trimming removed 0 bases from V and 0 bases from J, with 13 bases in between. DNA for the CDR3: TGCGCCAGCAGCTTGGAAAGGAGACTCTTCTCTGGAAACACCATATATTTT. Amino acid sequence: CASSLERRLFSGNTIYF. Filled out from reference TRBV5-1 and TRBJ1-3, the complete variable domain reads KAGVTQTPRYLIKTRGQQVTLSCSPISGHRSVSWYQQTPGQGLQFLFEYFSETQRNKGNFPGRFSGRQFSNSRSEMNVSTLELGDSALYLCASSLERRLFSGNTIYFGEGSWLTVV.

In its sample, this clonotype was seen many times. CDR3 DNA sequence: TGCGCCAGCAGCTTGAACAGTCCCAATGAGCAGTTCTTC. This sequence encodes CASSLNSPNEQFF. The rearrangement links TRBV5-1 to TRBJ2-1; the D is unclear. The V gene lost 1 base and the J gene lost 6 bases, with 8 bases spanning the gap. Germline V gene sequence: CDR1 SGHRS, CDR2 YFSETQ. This CDR3 has 13 amino acids.

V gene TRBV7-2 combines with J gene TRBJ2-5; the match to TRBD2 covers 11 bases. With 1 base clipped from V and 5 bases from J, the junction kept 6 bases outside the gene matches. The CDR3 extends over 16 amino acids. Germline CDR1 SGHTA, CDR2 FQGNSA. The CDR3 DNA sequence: TGTGCCAGCAGCTTAGTAGCGGGGGGGCCTGGGGAGACCCAGTACTTC. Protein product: CASSLVAGGPGETQYF.

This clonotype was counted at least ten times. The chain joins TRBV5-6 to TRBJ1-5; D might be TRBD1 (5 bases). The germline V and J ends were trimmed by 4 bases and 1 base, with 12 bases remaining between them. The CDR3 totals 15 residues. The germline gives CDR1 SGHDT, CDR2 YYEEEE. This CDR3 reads CASSLGWDSNQPQHF. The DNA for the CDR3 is TGTGCCAGCAGCCTAGGGTGGGACAGCAATCAGCCCCAGCATTTT.

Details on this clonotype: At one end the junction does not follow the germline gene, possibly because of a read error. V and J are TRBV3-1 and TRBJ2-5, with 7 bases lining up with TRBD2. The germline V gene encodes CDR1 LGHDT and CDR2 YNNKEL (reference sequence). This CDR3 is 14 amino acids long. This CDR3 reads CASSQPAGPETQNF. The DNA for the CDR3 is TGTGCCAGCAGCCAGCCAGCGGGGCCGGAGACCCAGAACTTC.

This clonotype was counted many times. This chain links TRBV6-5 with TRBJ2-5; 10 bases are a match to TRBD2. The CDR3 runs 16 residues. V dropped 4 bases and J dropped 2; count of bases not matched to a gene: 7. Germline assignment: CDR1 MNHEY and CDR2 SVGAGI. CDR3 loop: CASSLGLAGVQETQYF. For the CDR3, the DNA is TGTGCCAGCAGTTTAGGGCTAGCGGGAGTGCAAGAGACCCAGTACTTC.

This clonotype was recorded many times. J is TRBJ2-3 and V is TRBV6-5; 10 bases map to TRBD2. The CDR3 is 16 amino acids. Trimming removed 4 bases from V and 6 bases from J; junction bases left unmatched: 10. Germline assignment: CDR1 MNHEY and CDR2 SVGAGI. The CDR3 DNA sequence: TGTGCCAGCAGTTCTGTCGGAAGACTAGCGGGCGATACGCAGTATTTT. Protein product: CASSSVGRLAGDTQYF.

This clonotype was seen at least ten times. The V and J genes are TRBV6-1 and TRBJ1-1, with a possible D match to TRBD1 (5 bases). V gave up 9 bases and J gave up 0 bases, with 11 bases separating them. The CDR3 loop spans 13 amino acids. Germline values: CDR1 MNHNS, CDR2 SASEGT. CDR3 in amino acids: CASRRGMNTEAFF. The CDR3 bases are TGTGCCAGTCGAAGGGGTATGAACACTGAAGCTTTCTTT.

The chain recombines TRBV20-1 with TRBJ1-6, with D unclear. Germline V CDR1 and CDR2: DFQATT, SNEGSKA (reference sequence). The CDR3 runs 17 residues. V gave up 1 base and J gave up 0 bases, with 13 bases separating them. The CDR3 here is CSARVPHLSSYNSPLHF. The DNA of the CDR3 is TGCAGTGCTAGAGTTCCCCATCTAAGCTCCTATAATTCACCCCTCCACTTT.

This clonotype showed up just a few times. The CDR3 loop reads CASSHSGGTNEQYF. The DNA of the CDR3 is TGCGCCAGCAGCCATAGCGGGGGGACGAACGAGCAGTACTTC. The V gene is TRBV4-1, the J gene TRBJ2-7; TRBD2 matches at 10 bases. CDR1 and CDR2 from the germline V gene are MGHRA and YSYEKL. The CDR3 sequence is 14 residues long. Trimming cost V 3 bases and J 5 bases; bases outside gene matches: 4.

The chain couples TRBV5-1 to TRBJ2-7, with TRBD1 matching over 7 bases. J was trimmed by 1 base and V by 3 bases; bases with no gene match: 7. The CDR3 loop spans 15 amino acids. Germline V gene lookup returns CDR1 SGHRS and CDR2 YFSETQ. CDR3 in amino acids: CASSSGTDASYEQYF. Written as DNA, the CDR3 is TGCGCCAGCAGCTCGGGGACAGATGCTTCCTACGAGCAGTACTTC.

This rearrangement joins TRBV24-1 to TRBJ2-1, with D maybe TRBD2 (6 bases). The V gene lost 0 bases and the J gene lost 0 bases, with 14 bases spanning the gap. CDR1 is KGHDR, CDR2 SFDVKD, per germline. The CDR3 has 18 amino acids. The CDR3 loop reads CATSDLGTGLCSYNEQFF. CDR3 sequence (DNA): TGTGCCACCAGTGATTTGGGCACGGGACTCTGCTCCTACAATGAGCAGTTCTTC.

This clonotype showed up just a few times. CDR3 amino acids: CSVGRGTGRGPDTQYF. In nucleotides, the CDR3 is TGCAGCGTCGGAAGGGGGACAGGGAGGGGCCCAGATACGCAGTATTTT. The V gene is TRBV29-1, the J gene TRBJ2-3; TRBD1 agrees at 9 bases. V lost 6 bases to trimming and J lost 4 bases; unmatched junction nucleotides: 14. Germline CDR1 is SQVTM and CDR2 is ANQGSEA. CDR3 length equals 16 residues.

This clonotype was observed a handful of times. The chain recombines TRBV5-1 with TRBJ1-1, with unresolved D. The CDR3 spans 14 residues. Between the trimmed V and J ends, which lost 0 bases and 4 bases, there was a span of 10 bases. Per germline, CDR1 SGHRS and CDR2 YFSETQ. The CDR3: CASSLGAAGTEAFF. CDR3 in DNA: TGCGCCAGCAGCTTGGGGGCGGCAGGCACTGAAGCTTTCTTT.

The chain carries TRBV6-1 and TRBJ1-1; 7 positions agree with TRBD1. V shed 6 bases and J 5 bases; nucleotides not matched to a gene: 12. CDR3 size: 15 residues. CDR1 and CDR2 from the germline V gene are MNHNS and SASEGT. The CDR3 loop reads CASSPTTGRGTEAFF. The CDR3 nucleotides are TGTGCCAGCAGCCCTACGACAGGGAGGGGAACTGAAGCTTTCTTT.

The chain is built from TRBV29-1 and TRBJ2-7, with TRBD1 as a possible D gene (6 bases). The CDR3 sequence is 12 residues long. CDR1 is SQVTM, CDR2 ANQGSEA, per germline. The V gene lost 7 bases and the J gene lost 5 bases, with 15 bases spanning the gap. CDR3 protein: CSGVTGTHEQYF. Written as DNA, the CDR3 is TGCAGCGGGGTGACAGGTACGCACGAGCAGTACTTC.

CDR3 region: CASITPDTAFHEQYF. CDR3 DNA: TGTGCCAGCATCACACCCGACACTGCTTTCCACGAGCAGTACTTC. The V gene is TRBV21-1, the J gene TRBJ2-7. TRBV21-1 is a documented pseudogene. The CDR3 is made up of 15 amino acids.